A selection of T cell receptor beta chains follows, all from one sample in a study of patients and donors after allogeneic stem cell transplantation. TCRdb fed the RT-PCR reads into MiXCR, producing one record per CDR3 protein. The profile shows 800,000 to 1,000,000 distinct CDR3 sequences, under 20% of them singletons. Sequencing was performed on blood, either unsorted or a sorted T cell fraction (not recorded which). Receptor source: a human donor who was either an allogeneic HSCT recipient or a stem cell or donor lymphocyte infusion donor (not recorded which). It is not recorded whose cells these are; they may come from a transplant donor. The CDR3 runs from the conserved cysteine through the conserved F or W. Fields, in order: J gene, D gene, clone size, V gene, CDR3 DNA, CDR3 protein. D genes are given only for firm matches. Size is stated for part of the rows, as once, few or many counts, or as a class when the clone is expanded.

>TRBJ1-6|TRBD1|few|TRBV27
TGTGCCAGCAGCCGACAGGGGATTAACTCACCCCTCCACTTT
CASSRQGINSPLHF
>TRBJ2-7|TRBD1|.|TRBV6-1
TGTGCCAGCATAAGAACAGGGGGAATGGCCTACGAGCAGTACTTC
CASIRTGGMAYEQYF
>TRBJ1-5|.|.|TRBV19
TGTGCCAGTAGTCCCGACAGGATGGGCAATCAGCCCCAGCATTTT
CASSPDRMGNQPQHF
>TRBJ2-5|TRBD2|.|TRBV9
TGTGCCAGCAGCGTAAGGGAGGGGTCGGCAGAGACCCAGTACTTC
CASSVREGSAETQYF
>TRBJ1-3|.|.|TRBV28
TGTGCCAGCAGCCCCCTGAGCTCTGGAAACACCATATATTTT
CASSPLSSGNTIYF
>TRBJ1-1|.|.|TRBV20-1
TGCAGTGCTAGTTATGGGATGAACACTGAAGCTTTCTTT
CSASYGMNTEAFF
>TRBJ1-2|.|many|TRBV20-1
TGCAGTGCTAGGAAGTCAGGTTCTAACTATGGCTACACCTTC
CSARKSGSNYGYTF
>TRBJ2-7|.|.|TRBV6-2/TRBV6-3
TGTGCCAGCAGTTACGCTGGCAGGGCCCACGAGCAGTACTTC
CASSYAGRAHEQYF
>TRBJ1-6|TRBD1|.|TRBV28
TGTGCCGGCGGACAGGGATTACGGTCCTATAATTCACCCCTCCACTTT
CAGGQGLRSYNSPLHF
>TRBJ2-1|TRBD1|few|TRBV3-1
TGTGCCAGCAGCCACGGGACAGGGACTAATGAGCAGTTCTTC
CASSHGTGTNEQFF
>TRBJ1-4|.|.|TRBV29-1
TGCAGCGTTGGTAGGGGAGCAGCTAATGAAAAACTGTTTTTT
CSVGRGAANEKLFF
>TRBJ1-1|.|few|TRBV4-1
TGCGCCAGCAGCCAAGATCTTCTGGAGACTGAAGCTTTCTTT
CASSQDLLETEAFF
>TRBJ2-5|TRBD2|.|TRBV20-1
TGCAGTGCTACGACTAGCGTGGAGACCCAGTACTTC
CSATTSVETQYF
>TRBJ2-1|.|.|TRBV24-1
TGTGCCACCGCTTCCCGGAGGGACAATGAGCAGTTCTTC
CATASRRDNEQFF
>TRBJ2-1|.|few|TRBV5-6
TGTGCCAGCAGTCTAACCGGGCTCAAACCCCATGAGCAGTTCTTC
CASSLTGLKPHEQFF
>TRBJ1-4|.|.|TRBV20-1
TGCAGTGCTAGGGTCGCCCTCCCTGGGGGTGAAAAACTGTTTTTT
CSARVALPGGEKLFF
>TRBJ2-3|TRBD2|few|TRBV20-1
TGCAGTGCTGGGCTAGCGGGGAGGAGCACAGATACGCAGTATTTT
CSAGLAGRSTDTQYF
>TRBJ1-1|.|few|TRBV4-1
TGCGCCAGCAGCCAAAGTGGTGGTCGGACGACTGAAGCTTTCTTT
CASSQSGGRTTEAFF
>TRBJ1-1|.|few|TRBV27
TGTGCCAGCATGTTAGGTAAAGCGGCTGAAGCTTTCTTT
CASMLGKAAEAFF
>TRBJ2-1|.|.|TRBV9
TGTGCCAGCAGCGTAGGACAACCCAATGAGCAGTTCTTC
CASSVGQPNEQFF
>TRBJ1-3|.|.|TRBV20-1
TGCAGTGTTAACACCGACCCCAGCTCTGGAAACACCATATATTTT
CSVNTDPSSGNTIYF
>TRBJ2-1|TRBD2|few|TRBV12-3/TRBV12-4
TGTGCCAGCAGTTCCGCCGGGACTAGCGGGAGAAATGAGCAGTTCTTC
CASSSAGTSGRNEQFF
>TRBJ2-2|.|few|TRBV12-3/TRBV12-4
TGTGCCAGCAGTTTACGCGGGTCCAGCCCCGGGGAGCTGTTTTTT
CASSLRGSSPGELFF
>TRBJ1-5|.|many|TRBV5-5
TGTGCCAGCAGCTTTAATCGGATCGAGGACGGGAGGAGTCAGCCCCAGCATTTT
CASSFNRIEDGRSQPQHF
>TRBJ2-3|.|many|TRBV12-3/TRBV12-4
TGTGCCAGCACCAAATGGGGAGGTGGAGATACGCAGTATTTT
CASTKWGGGDTQYF
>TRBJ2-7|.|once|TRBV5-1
TGCGCCAGCAGCTTGGCCAACATCGGGACGGTCAGGTACTACGAGCAGTACTTC
CASSLANIGTVRYYEQYF
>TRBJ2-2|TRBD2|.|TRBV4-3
TGCGCCAGCAGCCAGCGACTAGCGGGGGCCGGGGAGCTGTTTTTT
CASSQRLAGAGELFF
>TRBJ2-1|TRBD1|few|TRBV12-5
TGTGCTAGTGGTCCTCGGGACAGGGGTAGGAATGAGCAGTTCTTC
CASGPRDRGRNEQFF
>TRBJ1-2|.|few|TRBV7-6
TGTGCCAGCAGCCCCGTGTTAATTAAAGATGGCTACACCTTC
CASSPVLIKDGYTF
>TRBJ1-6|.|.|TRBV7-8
TGTGCCAGCAGCTTAGAGTATACAGGGTTCTATAATTCACCCCTCCACTTT
CASSLEYTGFYNSPLHF
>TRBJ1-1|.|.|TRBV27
TGTGCCAGCAGTTTATTGGTGGGGTCTTTTACTGAAGCTTTCTTT
CASSLLVGSFTEAFF
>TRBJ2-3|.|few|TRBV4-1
TGCGCCAGCAGCCAAACGGGACTGGCGCAGGATACGCAGTATTTT
CASSQTGLAQDTQYF
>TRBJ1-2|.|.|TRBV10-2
TGCGCCCTTCCAGGACAGAGGGGCGGGTATGGCTACACCTTC
CALPGQRGGYGYTF
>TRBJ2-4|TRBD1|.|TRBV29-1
TGCAGCGTTGATCCGACAGGGGGACAAAACATTCAGTACTTC
CSVDPTGGQNIQYF
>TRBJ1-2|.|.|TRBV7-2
TGTGCCAGCAGCTCCTTCCGACAGAGTTATGGCTACACCTTC
CASSSFRQSYGYTF
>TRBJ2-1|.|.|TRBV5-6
TGTGCCAGCACCCAATACAATGAGCAGTTCTTC
CASTQYNEQFF
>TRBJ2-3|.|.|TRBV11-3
TGTGCCAGCAGCCCCGGAGGTCCAGGCACAGATACGCAGTATTTT
CASSPGGPGTDTQYF
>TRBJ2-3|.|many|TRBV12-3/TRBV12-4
TGTGCCAGCAGTTCCTTTGCGGGAAGGCCAGATACGCAGTATTTT
CASSSFAGRPDTQYF
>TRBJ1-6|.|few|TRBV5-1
TGCGCCAGCAGCTTGGGGGAGACCTATTCACCCCTCCACTTT
CASSLGETYSPLHF
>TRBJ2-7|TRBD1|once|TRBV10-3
TGTGCCACCACCGTTGGGGACAGGGAGCAGTACTTC
CATTVGDREQYF
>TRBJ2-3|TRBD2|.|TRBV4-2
TGTGCCAGCAGCCAAGCACTAGCGGGAGTCACAGATACGCAGTATTTT
CASSQALAGVTDTQYF
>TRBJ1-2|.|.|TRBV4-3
TGCGCCAGCAGCCAAGACCTGGGGGTGAGAGGCTACACCTTC
CASSQDLGVRGYTF
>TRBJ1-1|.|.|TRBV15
TGTGCCACCAGCAGAGATCCACGGACTGAAGCTTTCTTT
CATSRDPRTEAFF
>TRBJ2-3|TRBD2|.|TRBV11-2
TGTGCCAGCAGCTTAGATTTACGGGCAGCGGGGGGCCGCACAGATACGCAGTATTTT
CASSLDLRAAGGRTDTQYF
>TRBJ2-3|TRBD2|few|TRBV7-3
TGTGCCAGCAGCTTAAGAGGCGGGAGGCCCCGCACAGATACGCAGTATTTT
CASSLRGGRPRTDTQYF
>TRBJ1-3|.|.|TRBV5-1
TGCGCCAGCAGCTTGAACGTAAGAAACACCATATATTTT
CASSLNVRNTIYF
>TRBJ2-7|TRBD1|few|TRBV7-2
TGTGCCAGCAGCTTAGAGGGACAGGGGTTCACCGAGCAGTACTTC
CASSLEGQGFTEQYF
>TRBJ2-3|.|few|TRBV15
TGTGCCACCAGCAATCAGGGACCAGATACGCAGTATTTT
CATSNQGPDTQYF
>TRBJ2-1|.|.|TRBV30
TGTGCCTGGCGCGACTTCCCGGAGCAGTTCTTC
CAWRDFPEQFF
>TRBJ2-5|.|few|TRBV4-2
TGTGCCAGCAGCCAAGAGGGCAGTGACGAGACCCAGTACTTC
CASSQEGSDETQYF
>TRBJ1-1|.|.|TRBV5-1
TGCGCCAGCAGCTTGGAAGGTTCGAGTAGCACTGAAGCTTTCTTT
CASSLEGSSSTEAFF
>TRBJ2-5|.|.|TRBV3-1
TGTGCCAGCAGCCAAGGTGTTGGCTTGCGGGAGACCCAGTACTTC
CASSQGVGLRETQYF
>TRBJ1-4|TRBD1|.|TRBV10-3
TGTGCCATCAGTGAACAGGGGGGTGAAAAACTGTTTTTT
CAISEQGGEKLFF
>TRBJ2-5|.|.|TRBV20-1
TGCAGTGCTCCACCTGCAGGGGCTGGAGCCCGAGAGACCCAGTACTTC
CSAPPAGAGARETQYF
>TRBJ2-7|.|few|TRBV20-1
TGCAGTGCTAGACCCACCGTGGCACCCTACGAGCAGTACTTC
CSARPTVAPYEQYF